Below, 4 T cell receptor beta chains from the same sample are listed, as sequenced in a study of blood T cell repertoires in COVID-19. Method: immunoSEQ multiplex PCR; TCRdb's copy keeps in-frame clones and lacks some. The data contain tens of thousands of clones, around four fifths of them singletons. Material: peripheral blood. Every receptor here comes from a man between 65 and 85 years old with acute or convalescent COVID-19.

The chain links TRBV9 to TRBJ1-4, with 8 positions matching TRBD1. V gave up 2 bases and J gave up 6 bases; unmatched junction bases: 6. The CDR3 contains 15 residues. The germline V gene encodes CDR1 SGDLS and CDR2 YYNGEE. CDR3 coding DNA: TGTGCCAGCAGCGTTTCGACAGGGGAATATGAAAAACTGTTTTTT. Protein: CASSVSTGEYEKLFF.

Turning to this clone: At one end, the junction sequence differs from germline, possibly due to a read error. The rearrangement uses TRBV6-6 and TRBJ2-7; TRBD1 matches 9 bases. The germline V gene has CDR1 MNHNY and CDR2 SVGAGI (reference sequence). The CDR3 sequence is 14 residues long. The CDR3 here is CASSELGRRDRESF. In DNA form, the CDR3 reads TGTGCCAGCAGCGAACTCGGGCGCCGGGACAGGGAGTCCTTC.

This chain joins TRBV3-1 (or the pseudogene TRBV3-2) and TRBJ1-1; D may be TRBD1 (5 bases). Germline V gene data show CDR1 as LGHDT and CDR2 as YNNKEL (reference sequence). This CDR3 has 14 amino acids. The ends were cut back, 4 bases at V and 3 bases at J, with 12 bases in the middle. The CDR3 loop reads CASSPTGVDTEAFF. CDR3 in DNA: TGTGCCAGCAGCCCCACGGGGGTAGACACTGAAGCTTTCTTT.

This clone was observed a few times. CDR3 sequence (DNA): TGTGCCAGCGAGGGCCGGGACAGGGAAGACGGCTACACCTTC. Translation: CASEGRDREDGYTF. The rearrangement links TRBV6-5 to TRBJ1-2; 9 nucleotides agree with TRBD1. J gave up 8 bases and V 8 bases, and 12 bases lay outside the gene matches. The germline V gene encodes CDR1 MNHEY and CDR2 SVGAGI. This CDR3 region has 14 residues.